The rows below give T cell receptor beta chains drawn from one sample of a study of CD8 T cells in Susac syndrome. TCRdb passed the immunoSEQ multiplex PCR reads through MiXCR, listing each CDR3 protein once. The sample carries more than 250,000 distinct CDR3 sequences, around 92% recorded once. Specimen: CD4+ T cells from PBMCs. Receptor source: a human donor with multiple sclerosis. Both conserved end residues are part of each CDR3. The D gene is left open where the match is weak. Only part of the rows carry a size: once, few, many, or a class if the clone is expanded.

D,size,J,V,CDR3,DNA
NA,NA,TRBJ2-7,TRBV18,CASSPPKAISYEQYF,TGTGCCAGCTCACCACCCAAAGCCATCTCCTACGAGCAGTACTTC
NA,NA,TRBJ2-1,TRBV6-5,CASSRASLSYNEQFF,TGTGCCAGCAGCCGAGCTAGCCTCTCCTACAATGAGCAGTTCTTC
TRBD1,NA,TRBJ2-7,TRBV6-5,CASSPTGTGGYEQYF,TGTGCCAGCAGTCCCACCGGGACAGGGGGCTACGAGCAGTACTTC
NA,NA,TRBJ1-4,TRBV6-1,CASSERDRSEKLFF,TGTGCCAGCAGTGAACGAGACCGTAGTGAAAAACTGTTTTTT
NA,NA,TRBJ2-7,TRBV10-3,CAISESRSYEQYF,TGTGCCATCAGTGAGTCCCGCTCCTACGAGCAGTACTTC
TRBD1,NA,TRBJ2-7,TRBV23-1,CASSQDRGPPYEQYF,TGCGCCAGCAGCCAGGACAGGGGGCCCCCCTACGAGCAGTACTTC
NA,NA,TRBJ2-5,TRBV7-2,CASSFAGQETQYF,TGTGCCAGCAGCTTCGCCGGGCAAGAGACCCAGTACTTC
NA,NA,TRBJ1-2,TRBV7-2,CASSLVSLRGDGYTF,TGTGCCAGCAGCTTAGTTTCTTTACGGGGCGATGGCTACACCTTC
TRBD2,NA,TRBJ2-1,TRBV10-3,CASYSGAGVYNEQFF,TGTGCCAGCTACAGCGGGGCGGGGGTTTACAATGAGCAGTTCTTC
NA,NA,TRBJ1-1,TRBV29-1,CSVKGVRGGGTEAFF,TGCAGCGTGAAGGGGGTTCGGGGGGGAGGCACTGAAGCTTTCTTT
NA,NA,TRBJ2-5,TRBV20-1,CSAGVGGAKTQYF,TGCAGTGCCGGGGTGGGGGGCGCGAAGACCCAGTACTTC
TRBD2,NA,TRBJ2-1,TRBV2,CASSTSGRRLNEQFF,TGTGCCAGCAGTACTAGCGGGAGAAGGTTGAATGAGCAGTTCTTC
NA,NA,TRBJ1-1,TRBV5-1,CASSPPPNSNTEAFF,TGCGCCAGCAGCCCGCCACCGAACTCGAACACTGAAGCTTTCTTT
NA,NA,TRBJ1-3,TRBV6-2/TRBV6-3,CASSQGGNTIYF,TGTGCCAGCAGCCAGGGAGGAAACACCATATATTTT
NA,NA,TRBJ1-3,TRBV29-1,CSVDETGGGNTIYF,TGCAGCGTTGATGAGACAGGCGGAGGAAACACCATATATTTT
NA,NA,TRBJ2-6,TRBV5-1,CASSLPFLSGANVLTF,TGCGCCAGCAGCTTGCCATTCCTCTCTGGGGCCAACGTCCTGACTTTC
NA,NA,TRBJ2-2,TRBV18,CASSRRTNTGELFF,TGTGCCAGCTCACGACGGACGAACACCGGGGAGCTGTTTTTT
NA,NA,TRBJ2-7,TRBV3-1,CASSQGGSRWKKYF,TGTGCCAGCAGCCAAGGGGGGTCTCGTTGGAAGAAGTACTTC
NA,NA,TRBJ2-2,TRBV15,CATSRDKRPNTGELFF,TGTGCCACCAGCAGAGATAAGAGACCAAACACCGGGGAGCTGTTTTTT
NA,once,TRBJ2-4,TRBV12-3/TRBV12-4,CASGQIAKNIQYF,TGTGCCAGCGGACAGATAGCCAAAAACATTCAGTACTTC
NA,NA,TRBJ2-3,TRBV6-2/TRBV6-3,CASSYSKDADTQYF,TGTGCCAGCAGTTACTCGAAAGACGCAGATACGCAGTATTTT
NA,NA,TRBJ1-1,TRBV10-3,CAISEWKGQNTEAFF,TGTGCCATCAGTGAATGGAAAGGGCAGAACACTGAAGCTTTCTTT
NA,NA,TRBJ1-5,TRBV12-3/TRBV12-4,CASSNRVVSQPQHF,TGTGCCAGCAGTAACAGGGTTGTAAGTCAGCCCCAGCATTTT
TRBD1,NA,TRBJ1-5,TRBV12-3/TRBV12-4,CASSPGTGAHQPQHF,TGTGCCAGCAGCCCCGGGACAGGAGCTCATCAGCCCCAGCATTTT
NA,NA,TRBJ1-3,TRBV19,CASTQARGAGNTIYF,TGTGCCAGTACCCAGGCGAGGGGAGCTGGAAACACCATATATTTT
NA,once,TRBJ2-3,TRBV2,CASTVGTDTQYF,TGTGCCAGCACGGTGGGTACAGATACGCAGTATTTT